This section outlines one T cell receptor (beta chain) sequence together with its context. The sample comes from a study of shared T cell receptors in the human thymus. Sequenced by immunoSEQ multiplex PCR; TCRdb stores in-frame clones only, minus some. Of tens of thousands of clones in the sample, nearly 95% were seen once. The sample was thymocytes. This TCR was recovered from a human donor.

This CDR3 is CASRRIDRAHNETQYF. CDR3 nucleotides: TGTGCCAGCAGGAGGATCGACAGGGCGCACAACGAGACCCAGTACTTC. The chain couples TRBV27 to TRBJ2-5; TRBD1 agrees at 7 bases. Per germline, CDR1 MNHEY and CDR2 SMNVEV (reference sequence). The CDR3 has 16 amino acids. J lost 5 bases, V lost 6 bases, and 15 bases had no gene match.